Listed below are T cell receptor beta chains from one sample, sequenced in a study of vaccination effects on CD4 cells after COVID-19. Sequencing used immunoSEQ multiplex PCR; TCRdb keeps in-frame clones, though not all of them. Among some 17,000 clones, around 80% were seen once, and the ten largest hold about 20%. No antigens are known for them. The sample in question was CD4+ T cells from PBMCs cultured with SARS-CoV-2 spike peptides, obtained after COVID-19 vaccination. These receptors were collected from a human donor who had a prior SARS-CoV-2 infection. Both conserved end residues are part of each CDR3. A D gene is named only where the DNA matches it firmly. The listing skips clone size in some rows; elsewhere it reads once, few, many or a size class.

>TRBJ1-3|.|.|TRBV2
CASIYGVAGNTIYF
TGTGCCAGCATCTACGGGGTAGCTGGAAACACCATATATTTT
>TRBJ2-3|.|.|TRBV6-1
CASSEAVGGSTDTQYF
TGTGCCAGCAGTGAAGCGGTGGGGGGTAGCACAGATACGCAGTATTTT
>TRBJ1-2|TRBD1|.|TRBV7-6
CASSLAGTGDYGYTF
TGTGCCAGCAGCTTAGCCGGGACAGGGGACTATGGCTACACCTTC
>TRBJ1-1|.|.|TRBV6-5
CASSLTENTEAFF
TGTGCCAGCAGTCTGACAGAGAACACTGAAGCTTTCTTT
>TRBJ1-5|.|.|TRBV18
CASSGTDNQPQHF
TGTGCCAGCTCAGGGACGGACAATCAGCCCCAGCATTTT
>TRBJ1-2|TRBD1|.|TRBV2
CASSDADRRGASTF
TGTGCCAGCAGTGATGCGGACAGGAGGGGGGCCTCCACCTTC
>TRBJ2-1|TRBD2|.|TRBV12-5
CASGLAPGTAAGTSGRAGRNEQFF
TGTGCTAGTGGTTTGGCCCCCGGGACAGCGGCCGGGACTAGCGGGAGGGCCGGTCGGAATGAGCAGTTCTTC
>TRBJ1-2|TRBD1|.|TRBV14
CASSQERDRSLGYGYTF
TGTGCCAGCAGCCAAGAGCGGGACAGATCTTTGGGGTATGGCTACACCTTC
>TRBJ2-2|.|.|TRBV5-1
CASSQDYTGELFF
TGCGCCAGCAGCCAAGACTACACCGGGGAGCTGTTTTTT
>TRBJ2-7|.|.|TRBV10-3
CAIRGTGTTYEQYF
TGTGCCATCAGGGGCACCGGGACAACCTACGAGCAGTACTTC
>TRBJ2-5|TRBD2|few|TRBV11-3
CASSRDYWAQETQYF
TGTGCCAGCAGCCGGGACTACTGGGCCCAAGAGACCCAGTACTTC
>TRBJ2-6|TRBD2|.|TRBV28
CASSSPPGLAGGLSGANVLTF
TGTGCCAGCAGTTCTCCTCCGGGACTAGCGGGAGGCCTCTCTGGGGCCAACGTCCTGACTTTC
>TRBJ2-3|.|.|TRBV30
CAWSAGRAESDTQYF
TGTGCCTGGAGTGCTGGCAGGGCGGAATCTGATACGCAGTATTTT
>TRBJ2-6|TRBD1|.|TRBV18
CASSPGQGPSSGANVLTF
TGTGCCAGCTCACCGGGACAGGGACCTTCCTCTGGGGCCAACGTCCTGACTTTC
>TRBJ2-1|.|.|TRBV18
CASSPFDEQFF
TGTGCCAGCTCACCGTTCGATGAGCAGTTCTTC
>TRBJ2-3|.|.|TRBV10-1
CASSGRDGADTQYF
TGCGCCAGCAGTGGACGGGATGGGGCAGATACGCAGTATTTT
>TRBJ2-5|.|.|TRBV4-2
CASSQDLTRSGEVERYF
TGTGCCAGCAGCCAAGATCTTACGCGTAGCGGAGAGGTAGAGCGGTACTTC
>TRBJ1-2|.|.|TRBV5-1
CASSPIGQLYYGYTF
TGCGCCAGCAGCCCCATAGGGCAGCTATACTATGGCTACACCTTC
>TRBJ1-4|TRBD1|once|TRBV6-5
CASSIDRAEKLFF
TGTGCCAGCAGTATAGACAGGGCTGAAAAACTGTTTTTT
>TRBJ2-3|.|.|TRBV11-3
CASSLGMSSTDTQYF
TGTGCCAGCAGCTTAGGAATGAGTAGCACAGATACGCAGTATTTT
>TRBJ1-1|.|few|TRBV5-1
CASRAGTMNTEAFF
TGCGCCAGCAGGGCAGGGACCATGAACACTGAAGCTTTCTTT
>TRBJ2-2|.|.|TRBV27
CASRFTSRVDTGELFF
TGTGCCAGCAGATTTACTTCCAGGGTGGACACCGGGGAGCTGTTTTTT
>TRBJ2-2|.|.|TRBV7-9
CASSLELGSVTGELFF
TGTGCCAGCAGCTTAGAGCTCGGTAGCGTGACCGGGGAGCTGTTTTTT
>TRBJ2-5|.|once|TRBV6-6
CASSGPEETQYF
TGTGCCAGCTCCGGTCCCGAAGAGACCCAGTACTTC
>TRBJ1-1|TRBD1|.|TRBV5-1
CASSLSQGALGTEAFF
TGCGCCAGCAGCTTGAGCCAGGGGGCCCTCGGCACTGAAGCTTTCTTT
>TRBJ1-6|.|.|TRBV30
CAWRWGTDNSPLHF
TGTGCCTGGAGGTGGGGTACCGATAATTCACCCCTCCACTTT
>TRBJ2-5|.|.|TRBV10-2
CASSPKRAGQETQYF
TGCGCCAGCAGCCCGAAGCGGGCCGGGCAAGAGACCCAGTACTTC
>TRBJ2-2|TRBD2|.|TRBV27
CASSFPGTSLNTGELFF
TGTGCCAGCAGTTTTCCCGGGACTAGCCTGAACACCGGGGAGCTGTTTTTT
>TRBJ2-7|TRBD1|.|TRBV10-3
CAISGPRDSGEQYF
TGTGCCATCAGTGGCCCCCGGGACAGCGGTGAGCAGTACTTC
>TRBJ1-2|.|.|TRBV2
CASSDRQVDGYTF
TGTGCCAGCAGCGATCGACAGGTGGATGGCTACACCTTC
>TRBJ1-1|.|.|TRBV9
CASSVSGSNTEAFF
TGTGCCAGCAGCGTATCAGGGAGCAACACTGAAGCTTTCTTT
>TRBJ2-3|TRBD2|.|TRBV6-4
CASNPLAGGPRPTDTQYF
TGTGCCAGCAACCCACTAGCGGGGGGGCCTCGTCCTACAGATACGCAGTATTTT
>TRBJ2-7|.|.|TRBV9
CASSPDGRTREQYF
TGTGCCAGCAGTCCCGATGGGAGGACCCGCGAGCAGTACTTC
>TRBJ2-1|.|.|TRBV25-1
CASSDNEARGEQFF
TGTGCCAGCAGTGACAATGAGGCCCGTGGTGAGCAGTTCTTC
>TRBJ2-5|.|.|TRBV6-5
CASSKQPQETQYF
TGTGCCAGCAGTAAACAGCCACAAGAGACCCAGTACTTC
>TRBJ2-3|TRBD2|.|TRBV7-3
CASSFQGGRRSDTQYF
TGTGCCAGCAGCTTTCAGGGCGGGAGGAGGTCAGATACGCAGTATTTT
>TRBJ2-3|.|.|TRBV6-4
CASSDPRGITDTQYF
TGTGCCAGCAGTGACCCCCGCGGGATTACAGATACGCAGTATTTT
>TRBJ2-5|TRBD1|.|TRBV7-2
CASSLGQGGGQETQYF
TGTGCCAGCAGCTTAGGACAGGGGGGCGGACAGGAGACCCAGTACTTC
>TRBJ2-2|.|.|TRBV3-1/TRBV3-2
CASSHLGGANTGELFF
TGTGCCAGCAGCCATCTTGGCGGGGCGAACACCGGGGAGCTGTTTTTT
>TRBJ1-2|.|.|TRBV9
CASSVLPGAHGYTF
TGTGCCAGCAGCGTACTCCCAGGGGCGCACGGCTACACCTTC
>TRBJ1-1|.|.|TRBV24-1
CATSDWNTEAFF
TGTGCCACCAGTGATTGGAATACTGAAGCTTTCTTT
>TRBJ2-5|TRBD2|few|TRBV5-1
CASSLGGLAGGQETQYF
TGCGCCAGCAGCTTGGGCGGACTAGCGGGGGGACAAGAGACCCAGTACTTC
>TRBJ1-1|.|.|TRBV7-3
CASSFALGSRAFF
TGTGCCAGCAGCTTTGCCCTGGGGAGTCGGGCTTTCTTT
>TRBJ2-3|.|.|TRBV7-2
CASSLFVVGTGTDTQYF
TGTGCCAGCAGCTTATTTGTGGTGGGGACGGGGACAGATACGCAGTATTTT
>TRBJ2-5|TRBD2|.|TRBV5-4
CASSLGGLAGGIGKTQYF
TGTGCCAGCAGCTTGGGTGGTTTGGCGGGGGGAATAGGGAAGACCCAGTACTTC
>TRBJ2-5|.|.|TRBV28
CASLGRRRQETQYF
TGTGCCAGTTTGGGAAGACGGCGGCAAGAGACCCAGTACTTC